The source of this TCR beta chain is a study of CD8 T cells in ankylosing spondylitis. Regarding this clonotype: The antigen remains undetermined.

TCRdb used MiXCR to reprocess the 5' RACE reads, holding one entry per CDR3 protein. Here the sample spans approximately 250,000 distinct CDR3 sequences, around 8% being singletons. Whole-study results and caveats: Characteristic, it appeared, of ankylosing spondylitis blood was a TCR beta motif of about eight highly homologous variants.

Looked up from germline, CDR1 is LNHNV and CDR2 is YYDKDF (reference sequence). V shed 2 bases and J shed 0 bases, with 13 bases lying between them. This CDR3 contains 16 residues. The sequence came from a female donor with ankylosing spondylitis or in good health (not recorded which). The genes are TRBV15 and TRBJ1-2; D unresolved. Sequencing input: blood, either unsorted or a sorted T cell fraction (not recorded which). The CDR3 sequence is CATSRSRSSANYGYTF. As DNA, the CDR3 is TGTGCCACCAGCAGAAGTAGGAGTTCGGCTAACTATGGCTACACCTTC.